This T cell receptor (beta chain) was sequenced in a study of cytomegalovirus exposure and HLA in healthy donors. The table came from immunoSEQ multiplex PCR; TCRdb's copy has only in-frame clones and leaves some out. The sample yields almost 75,000 clones, about 85% seen once. From germline, CDR1 is SGDLS and CDR2 YYNGEE. The CDR3 contains 17 residues. V lost 4 bases, J lost 4 bases, and 11 bases stayed unmatched. The TCR was taken from a man aged 30-40 years in good health and CMV-seronegative. This chain connects TRBV9 to TRBJ2-2; 9 nucleotides agree with TRBD2. Sequenced: PBMCs. CDR3 DNA: TGTGCCAGCAGCATCCACGCGGGGGGGCCGCCCACCGGGGAGCTGTTTTTT. Amino acid sequence: CASSIHAGGPPTGELFF.